A selection of T cell receptor beta chains follows, all from one sample in a study of cytomegalovirus exposure and HLA in healthy donors. Some clones are missing from TCRdb's copy, which holds only in-frame ones; the method was immunoSEQ multiplex PCR. The table has 130,000 to 150,000 clones, about 79% seen once. Material for sequencing was PBMCs. These receptors all stem from a woman aged 25 to 39 in good health and CMV-seronegative. The CDR3 runs from the conserved cysteine through the conserved F or W. A D gene is named only where the DNA matches it firmly. Clone sizes are given selectively: once, few, many, or a class where the clone is expanded.

j_gene,d_gene,abundance,v_gene,CDR3aa,CDR3nt
TRBJ1-4,.,.,TRBV7-2,CASSLSGRDEKLFF,TGTGCCAGCAGCTTATCAGGGAGGGATGAAAAACTGTTTTTT
TRBJ1-1,.,.,TRBV7-9,CASSISQNTEAFF,TGTGCCAGCAGCATCTCACAGAACACTGAAGCTTTCTTT
TRBJ1-2,.,.,TRBV21-1,CASSKPGQGTLRYGYTF,TGTGCCAGCAGCAAACCGGGACAGGGGACCCTAAGGTATGGCTACACCTTC
TRBJ2-2,.,.,TRBV11-2,CASSLVRANTGELFF,TGTGCCAGCAGCTTAGTGAGGGCGAACACCGGGGAGCTGTTTTTT
TRBJ1-1,TRBD1,.,TRBV19,CASSTSRQGVESGTEAFF,TGTGCCAGTAGTACTTCTCGACAGGGTGTTGAGTCGGGCACTGAAGCTTTCTTT
TRBJ1-4,TRBD1,.,TRBV15,CATSSARDSGNEKLFF,TGTGCCACCAGCAGTGCCCGGGACAGCGGTAATGAAAAACTGTTTTTT
TRBJ2-7,TRBD1,.,TRBV5-5,CASSSHTGQAYEQYF,TGTGCCAGCAGCTCACACACAGGACAGGCCTACGAGCAGTACTTC
TRBJ2-5,TRBD1,once,TRBV5-4,CASSGQGAIETQYF,TGTGCCAGCAGCGGACAGGGGGCAATTGAGACCCAGTACTTC
TRBJ1-1,.,.,TRBV18,CASSPTGNTEAFF,TGTGCCAGCTCACCAACGGGGAACACTGAAGCTTTCTTT
TRBJ2-2,.,.,TRBV19,CASRPQNTGELFF,TGTGCCAGTAGACCACAAAACACCGGGGAGCTGTTTTTT
TRBJ2-3,TRBD2,.,TRBV4-3,CASSRRSSGYTDTQYF,TGCGCCAGCAGCCGGAGGTCTAGCGGATACACAGATACGCAGTATTTT
TRBJ2-5,.,.,TRBV30,CAWTLLETQYF,TGTGCCTGGACACTTTTGGAGACCCAGTACTTC
TRBJ1-1,TRBD1,.,TRBV6-6,CASSYPRTGNTEAFF,TGTGCCAGCAGTTACCCCCGGACAGGGAACACTGAAGCTTTCTTT
TRBJ1-4,.,.,TRBV9,CASSIRGAANEKLFF,TGTGCCAGCAGCATTAGGGGCGCGGCTAATGAAAAACTGTTTTTT
TRBJ2-2,.,.,TRBV6-1,CASRVGVNTGELFF,TGTGCCAGCAGAGTCGGGGTTAACACCGGGGAGCTGTTTTTT
TRBJ1-2,TRBD1,few,TRBV6-6,CASSFGVTGGYGYTF,TGTGCCAGCAGTTTTGGGGTTACAGGGGGCTATGGCTACACCTTC
TRBJ1-1,TRBD1,few,TRBV7-8,CASSLRQGATTEAFF,TGTGCCAGCAGCCTGCGACAGGGGGCAACCACTGAAGCTTTCTTT
TRBJ1-4,.,.,TRBV6-1,CASSTRQVGSEKLFF,TGTGCCAGCAGTACCCGACAGGTCGGATCTGAAAAACTGTTTTTT
TRBJ2-2,TRBD2,.,TRBV4-3,CASSPQWGGNTGELFF,TGCGCCAGCAGCCCTCAATGGGGGGGGAACACCGGGGAGCTGTTTTTT
TRBJ1-1,.,.,TRBV30,CAWSVQVRMNTEAFF,TGTGCCTGGAGTGTACAGGTTCGAATGAACACTGAAGCTTTCTTT
TRBJ1-1,TRBD1,.,TRBV28,CASSLGRGLPAFF,TGTGCCAGCAGTTTGGGAAGGGGGCTCCCGGCTTTCTTT
TRBJ1-1,.,.,TRBV5-4,CASSSLGGGMNTEAFF,TGTGCCAGCAGCTCCCTCGGCGGAGGGATGAACACTGAAGCTTTCTTT
TRBJ2-7,TRBD1,.,TRBV9,CASSQLGTGVEQYF,TGTGCCAGCAGCCAATTGGGGACAGGGGTGGAGCAGTACTTC
TRBJ2-3,.,.,TRBV10-3,CAISVGRGYRDTQYF,TGTGCCATCAGTGTGGGCAGGGGTTATAGGGATACGCAGTATTTT
TRBJ2-1,.,.,TRBV5-1,CASSSGVGGRYNEQFF,TGCGCCAGCAGTTCGGGGGTGGGGGGGCGATACAATGAGCAGTTCTTC
TRBJ1-1,TRBD1,.,TRBV18,CASSPFSSGGEAFF,TGTGCCAGCTCACCTTTCTCCTCAGGGGGTGAAGCTTTCTTT
TRBJ2-6,.,few,TRBV18,CASSTSSGANVLTF,TGTGCCAGCTCAACTAGCTCTGGGGCCAACGTCCTGACTTTC
TRBJ1-5,TRBD1,few,TRBV5-5,CASSSQGNSNQPQHF,TGTGCCAGCAGCTCACAGGGGAATAGCAATCAGCCCCAGCATTTT
TRBJ1-2,TRBD1,.,TRBV19,CASSSPDRGYGYTF,TGTGCCAGTAGTTCTCCGGACAGGGGGTATGGCTACACCTTC
TRBJ2-7,.,.,TRBV30,CAWSGELAQYF,TGTGCCTGGAGTGGGGAGTTGGCGCAGTACTTC
TRBJ1-1,.,.,TRBV19,CASRHNGGPAEAFF,TGTGCCAGTAGACACAACGGGGGGCCGGCTGAAGCTTTCTTT
TRBJ1-6,.,few,TRBV5-5,CASTKVAPLGGSYNSPLHF,TGTGCCAGCACCAAGGTGGCCCCGCTCGGGGGCTCCTATAATTCACCCCTCCACTTT
TRBJ2-2,TRBD1,.,TRBV30,CACGDRGPGELFF,TGTGCCTGCGGGGACAGGGGCCCCGGGGAGCTGTTTTTT
TRBJ2-2,TRBD1,.,TRBV9,CASSVDLQGVLAGELFF,TGTGCCAGCAGCGTAGACTTACAGGGGGTTTTGGCCGGGGAGCTGTTTTTT
TRBJ1-1,.,.,TRBV4-1,CASSQRAPGHENTEAFF,TGCGCCAGCAGCCAGAGAGCCCCGGGACATGAGAACACTGAAGCTTTCTTT
TRBJ1-3,TRBD1,few,TRBV6-5,CASSYSDRATGNTIYF,TGTGCCAGCAGTTACTCGGACAGGGCGACTGGAAACACCATATATTTT
TRBJ1-6,.,.,TRBV19,CASSDGTSISPLHF,TGTGCCAGTTCCGATGGGACAAGCATTTCACCCCTCCACTTT
TRBJ1-1,TRBD1,.,TRBV6-1,CASSESFLGDRGRAFF,TGTGCCAGCAGTGAATCTTTTTTGGGGGACAGGGGGAGAGCTTTCTTT
TRBJ1-2,TRBD1,.,TRBV14,CASSQTGYYGYTF,TGTGCCAGCAGCCAGACAGGGTACTATGGCTACACCTTC
TRBJ1-3,TRBD1,medium-sized,TRBV13,CASSRRDSSGNTIYF,TGTGCCAGCAGCCGCCGGGACAGCTCTGGAAACACCATATATTTT
TRBJ2-1,.,.,TRBV30,CAWRAGEFF,TGTGCCTGGAGGGCCGGGGAGTTCTTC
TRBJ1-3,TRBD1,.,TRBV18,CASSPTGTGGNTIYF,TGTGCCAGCTCACCAACCGGGACAGGGGGAAACACCATATATTTT
TRBJ2-7,.,few,TRBV11-1,CASSFSDYRVYEQYF,TGTGCCAGCAGCTTCTCCGACTACCGAGTCTACGAGCAGTACTTC
TRBJ2-7,TRBD1,.,TRBV5-1,CASSEGTGVFYEQYF,TGCGCCAGCAGCGAGGGGACAGGGGTTTTCTACGAGCAGTACTTC
TRBJ1-6,.,.,TRBV18,CASSSGSPLHF,TGTGCCAGCTCCAGCGGCTCACCCCTCCACTTT
TRBJ2-7,TRBD1,.,TRBV7-2,CASRTRVTGSEEQYF,TGTGCCAGCAGGACAAGAGTGACAGGGTCGGAGGAGCAGTACTTC
TRBJ1-6,.,few,TRBV6-6,CASSLGLTSNSPLHF,TGTGCCAGCAGCCTCGGACTGACTTCGAATTCACCCCTCCACTTT
TRBJ1-2,.,.,TRBV9,CASSPTFNYGYTF,TGTGCCAGCAGCCCAACTTTTAACTATGGCTACACCTTC
TRBJ1-1,.,few,TRBV25-1,CASSNHGNTEAFF,TGTGCCAGCAGTAATCACGGGAACACTGAAGCTTTCTTT
TRBJ1-2,.,.,TRBV28,CASSLYNSGPKDLREDYGYTF,TGTGCCAGCAGTTTGTACAATTCGGGCCCCAAGGACCTCAGGGAGGACTATGGCTACACCTTC
TRBJ1-4,.,.,TRBV10-2,CASSRQAATNEKLFF,TGCGCCAGCAGTCGACAGGCAGCAACTAATGAAAAACTGTTTTTT
TRBJ1-2,.,.,TRBV28,CASRRGYSSYGYTF,TGTGCCAGCCGCCGGGGGTACTCCTCCTATGGCTACACCTTC
TRBJ1-2,.,.,TRBV5-1,CASSSIGLGRVTGEGYGYTF,TGCGCCAGCAGCTCCATCGGTTTGGGCAGGGTAACTGGTGAAGGCTATGGCTACACCTTC
TRBJ1-2,TRBD1,.,TRBV27,CASTGGADYGYTF,TGTGCCAGTACAGGGGGCGCTGACTATGGCTACACCTTC
TRBJ1-3,TRBD1,few,TRBV19,CASRAARQGAGNTIYF,TGTGCCAGTAGAGCAGCCCGACAGGGGGCTGGAAACACCATATATTTT